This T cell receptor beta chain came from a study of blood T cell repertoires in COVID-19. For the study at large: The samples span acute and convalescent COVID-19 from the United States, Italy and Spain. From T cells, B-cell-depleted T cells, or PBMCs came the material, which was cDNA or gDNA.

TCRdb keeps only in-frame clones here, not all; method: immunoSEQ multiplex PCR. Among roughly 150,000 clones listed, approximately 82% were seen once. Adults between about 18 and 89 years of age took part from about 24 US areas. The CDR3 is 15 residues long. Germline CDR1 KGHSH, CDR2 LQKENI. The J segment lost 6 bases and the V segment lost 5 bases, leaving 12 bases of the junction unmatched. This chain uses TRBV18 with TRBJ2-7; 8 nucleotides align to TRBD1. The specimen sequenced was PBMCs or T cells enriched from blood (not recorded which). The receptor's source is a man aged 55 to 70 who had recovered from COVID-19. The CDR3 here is CASSTAGTGIGEQYF. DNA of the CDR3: TGTGCCAGCTCAACAGCCGGGACAGGCATCGGCGAGCAGTACTTC. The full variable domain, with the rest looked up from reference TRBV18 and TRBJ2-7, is NAGVMQNPRHLVRRRGQEARLRCSPMKGHSHVYWYRQLPEEGLKFMVYLQKENIIDESGMPKERFSAEFPKEGPSILRIQQVVRGDSAAYFCASSTAGTGIGEQYFGPGTRLTVT.